The clone carrying this T cell receptor (beta chain) has ten or more counts. Per germline, CDR1 MNHEY and CDR2 SMNVEV (reference sequence). V trimming: 6 bases; J trimming: 9 bases; junction bases outside the gene matches: 12. This CDR3 contains 16 residues. Unique molecular identifiers were present on cDNA, and template switching added a universal primer site. Using its own MiXCR run on the 5' RACE reads, TCRdb lists one record per CDR3 protein. The top ten hold around 0.25% of the sample, which has about 1.7 million distinct CDR3 sequences, about 32% seen once. This record comes from a study of identical twins.

This clonotype was obtained from a newborn girl in good health. Source material: cord blood. V gene TRBV27 combines with J gene TRBJ2-4; 12 nucleotides match TRBD2. CDR3 sequence reads: CASSLTTSGGTGIQYF. CDR3 bases: TGTGCCAGCAGCCTGACTACTAGCGGGGGGACGGGCATTCAGTACTTC.